The 25 T cell receptor beta chains given below trace back to one sample, sequenced in a study of cytomegalovirus exposure and HLA in healthy donors. Profiling relied on immunoSEQ multiplex PCR, and the TCRdb table lists in-frame clones only, not all of them. The table records 250,000 to 350,000 clones, 75% to 90% of them present only once. The sequenced sample consisted of PBMCs. These receptors were collected from a woman under 30 in good health and CMV-seronegative.

The chain combines TRBV4-2 with TRBJ1-2, with D perhaps matching TRBD1 (5 bases). Germline CDR1 is LGHNA and CDR2 is YNFKEQ. The CDR3 is made up of 17 amino acids. The V gene lost 1 base and the J gene lost 4 bases, with 19 bases spanning the gap. The CDR3 region is CASSQGPAQASFYGYTF. CDR3 nucleotide sequence: TGTGCCAGCAGCCAAGGCCCGGCACAGGCCAGTTTCTATGGCTACACCTTC.

This clone has only a few counts. J is TRBJ1-1 and V is TRBV18; 9 bases line up with TRBD1. Trimming took 6 bases from V and 0 from J; bases not matched to a gene: 5. The CDR3 sequence is 15 residues long. Germline V gene sequence: CDR1 KGHSH, CDR2 LQKENI. The DNA for the CDR3 is TGTGCCAGCTCCGTGGGGACAGGGATGAACACTGAAGCTTTCTTT. It is translated as CASSVGTGMNTEAFF.

The chain's CDR3 is CASRGLAGGSYEQYF. The DNA for the CDR3 is TGTGCCAGCAGAGGACTAGCGGGAGGGTCCTACGAGCAGTACTTC. J is TRBJ2-7 and V is TRBV27, with TRBD2 matching 15 bases. V was pared by 6 bases and J by 1 base, with 1 base of the junction left unmatched. Germline CDR1 MNHEY, CDR2 SMNVEV (reference sequence). The CDR3 totals 15 residues.

V gene TRBV9 combines with J gene TRBJ2-3; D possibly corresponds to TRBD2 (5 bases). Germline V CDR1 and CDR2: SGDLS, YYNGEE. The CDR3 consists of 15 residues. The V gene lost 0 bases and the J gene lost 2 bases, with 10 bases spanning the gap. The DNA for the CDR3 is TGTGCCAGCAGCGTAGATATAGCGAACACAGATACGCAGTATTTT. This sequence encodes CASSVDIANTDTQYF.

Written as DNA, the CDR3 is TGTGCCAGCACCTCACTAGCGGGGACCTACGAGCAGTACTTC. This translates into CASTSLAGTYEQYF. The rearrangement joins TRBV7-2 to TRBJ2-7; 10 bases map to TRBD2. Germline CDR1 and CDR2: SGHTA and FQGNSA. This CDR3 has 14 residues. Trimming took 7 bases from V and 2 from J; bases not matched to a gene: 5.

The chain has TRBV7-2 and TRBJ2-2; weak D call: TRBD1 (7 bases). V lost 5 bases to trimming and J lost 5 bases, with 18 bases between them. This CDR3 contains 16 residues. Per germline, CDR1 SGHTA and CDR2 FQGNSA. In DNA form, the CDR3 reads TGTGCCAGCAGCCCAGGGGGGAGAGCTAGTACCGGGGAGCTGTTTTTT. Its translation is CASSPGGRASTGELFF. The full variable domain, rest sourced from reference TRBV7-2 and TRBJ2-2, is GAGVSQSPSNKVTEKGKDVELRCDPISGHTALYWYRQSLGQGLEFLIYFQGNSAPDKSGLPSDRFSAERTGGSVSTLTIQRTQQEDSAVYLCASSPGGRASTGELFFGEGSRLTVL.

The chain joins TRBV28 to TRBJ1-5, with TRBD1 matching 7 bases. V lost 0 bases, J lost 6 bases, and 5 bases stayed unmatched. The CDR3 contains 15 residues. Germline CDR1 reads MDHEN; CDR2 reads SYDVKM. CDR3 coding DNA: TGTGCCAGCAGTTTATGGACAGGGATTGGTCAGCCCCAGCATTTT. It encodes CASSLWTGIGQPQHF.

This chain connects TRBV9 to TRBJ1-2; 7 bases are a match to TRBD1. Trimming cost V 3 bases and J 4 bases; bases outside gene matches: 18. The CDR3 has 18 amino acids. Germline V gene data show CDR1 as SGDLS and CDR2 as YYNGEE. CDR3 bases: TGTGCCAGCAGCGCGGGACAGTGGAGTCAGAAAAATAGCTATGGCTACACCTTC. Translating gives CASSAGQWSQKNSYGYTF.

The CDR3 loop reads CASSYWTDNYGYTF. CDR3 DNA sequence: TGTGCCAGCAGCTACTGGACAGATAACTATGGCTACACCTTC. This chain uses TRBV7-2 with TRBJ1-2; D might be TRBD1 (6 bases). V dropped 4 bases and J dropped 1 base, with 10 bases sitting between them. The germline gives CDR1 SGHTA, CDR2 FQGNSA. This CDR3 spans 14 amino acids.

This clone appeared once. V and J are TRBV19 and TRBJ2-7; a weak D match, TRBD1 (5 bases). The CDR3 extends over 11 amino acids. Germline V gene lookup returns CDR1 LNHDA and CDR2 SQIVND (reference sequence). Trimming pared 6 bases from V and 5 bases from J, leaving 8 bases between. The CDR3: CASSRQHEQYF. Written as DNA, the CDR3 is TGTGCCAGTAGCCGACAGCACGAGCAGTACTTC.

V is TRBV19 and J is TRBJ2-7; 7 bases fit TRBD2. V lost 3 bases and J lost 4; bases outside the gene matches: 9. CDR3 size: 15 residues. The germline V gene encodes CDR1 LNHDA and CDR2 SQIVND (reference sequence). CDR3 region: CASSIRSASGYEQYF. In nucleotides, the CDR3 is TGTGCCAGTAGTATTAGGTCGGCTAGCGGTTACGAGCAGTACTTC.

The gene calls are TRBV11-3 and TRBJ2-3, with a possible D match to TRBD2 (6 bases). Germline-derived CDR1 and CDR2 are SGHNT and YENEEA. V was cut by 5 bases and J by 0 bases, with 12 bases left in between. There are 15 residues in the CDR3. The CDR3 DNA sequence: TGTGCCAGCAGCAGGAGCGGGCCTAGCACAGATACGCAGTATTTT. This sequence encodes CASSRSGPSTDTQYF.

The chain couples TRBV29-1 to TRBJ2-1; 13 bases align to TRBD2. Germline V CDR1 and CDR2: SQVTM, ANQGSEA. V was pared by 4 bases and J by 7 bases, with 4 bases of the junction left unmatched. The CDR3 is 14 amino acids. CDR3 sequence reads: CSVGPGLAGNEQFF. In nucleotides, the CDR3 is TGCAGCGTTGGCCCGGGACTAGCGGGGAATGAGCAGTTCTTC.

This sequence joins TRBV4-3 and TRBJ1-4; D unclear. The germline gives CDR1 LGHNA, CDR2 YSLEER. This CDR3 contains 14 residues. V lost 1 base, J lost 8 bases, and 11 bases lay in between. CDR3 region: CASSQGGPGEKLFF. CDR3 DNA sequence: TGCGCCAGCAGCCAAGGAGGGCCAGGAGAAAAACTGTTTTTT.

The rearrangement uses TRBV6-5 and TRBJ2-2; unclear D gene. This CDR3 has 12 residues. CDR1 is MNHEY, CDR2 SVGAGI, per germline. Trimming took off 3 bases at V and 6 bases at J, with 5 bases between the two ends. CDR3: CASSYSAGELFF. For the CDR3, the DNA is TGTGCCAGCAGTTATTCCGCCGGGGAGCTGTTTTTT.

The chain joins TRBV5-1 to TRBJ2-1; D possibly corresponds to TRBD2 (5 bases). This CDR3 contains 13 residues. The V end was cut by 4 bases, the J end by 5 bases, with 10 bases between. The germline V gene encodes CDR1 SGHRS and CDR2 YFSETQ. The chain's CDR3 is CASSPADHNEQFF. The CDR3 DNA is TGCGCCAGCAGCCCAGCGGACCACAATGAGCAGTTCTTC.

The chain links TRBV15 to TRBJ2-3, with 9 bases lining up with TRBD1. The CDR3 totals 16 residues. V trimming: 5 bases; J trimming: 4 bases; junction bases outside the gene matches: 10. The germline CDR1 and CDR2 sequences are LNHNV and YYDKDF (reference sequence). This CDR3 is CATSLGQGVGSDTQYF. The CDR3, as DNA: TGTGCCACCAGCCTGGGACAGGGCGTGGGTTCAGATACGCAGTATTTT. The full variable domain, rest sourced from reference TRBV15 and TRBJ2-3, is DAMVIQNPRYQVTQFGKPVTLSCSQTLNHNVMYWYQQKSSQAPKLLFHYYDKDFNNEADTPDNFQSRRPNTSFCFLDIRSPGLGDTAMYLCATSLGQGVGSDTQYFGPGTRLTVL.

This clone showed up just once. V usage is TRBV4-1 and J usage is TRBJ1-1, with 9 bases that match TRBD1. Germline CDR1 and CDR2: MGHRA and YSYEKL. Trimming took 5 bases from V and 2 from J; bases not matched to a gene: 6. The CDR3 runs to 15 residues. DNA of the CDR3: TGCGCCAGCAGCTATCCGGGACAGGGTAACACTGAAGCTTTCTTT. As protein: CASSYPGQGNTEAFF.

This clone was counted only a few times. The J gene is TRBJ1-3, the V gene TRBV30; D not resolved. Trimming stripped 6 bases from V and 0 bases from J, with 9 bases between. From germline, CDR1 is GTSNPN and CDR2 SVGIG (reference sequence). The CDR3 is made up of 13 amino acids. Here the CDR3 reads CACELNSGNTIYF. Written as DNA, the CDR3 is TGTGCCTGTGAACTTAACTCTGGAAACACCATATATTTT.

The chain employs TRBV2 and TRBJ2-7, with D possibly being TRBD2 (7 bases). There are 14 residues in the CDR3. V was clipped by 1 base and J by 11 bases, with 18 bases between them. CDR1 is SNHLY and CDR2 is FYNNEI in the germline V gene. CDR3 residues: CASSEGGGGQQKYF. In DNA form, the CDR3 reads TGTGCCAGCAGTGAAGGAGGGGGAGGGCAGCAAAAGTACTTC. Looking up the rest from reference TRBV2 and TRBJ2-7 gives the full variable domain: EPEVTQTPSHQVTQMGQEVILRCVPISNHLYFYWYRQILGQKVEFLVSFYNNEISEKSEIFDDQFSVERPDGSNFTLKIRSTKLEDSAMYFCASSEGGGGQQKYFGPGTRLTVT.

The rearrangement uses TRBV28 and TRBJ2-7; D is perhaps TRBD1 (6 bases). Germline CDR1 and CDR2: MDHEN and SYDVKM. This CDR3 contains 13 residues. Deletions cut 8 bases from V and 4 bases from J, with 15 bases between. As DNA, the CDR3 is TGTGCCAGCGGTACTCAGGGGCCTTACGAGCAGTACTTC. This translates into CASGTQGPYEQYF.

This chain connects TRBV6-1 to TRBJ2-7; 9 bases map to TRBD1. V was pared by 0 bases and J by 1 base, with 7 bases of the junction left unmatched. The germline V gene has CDR1 MNHNS and CDR2 SASEGT. The CDR3 length is 17 residues. The CDR3 nucleotides are TGTGCCAGCAGTGAAGCGAGGACAGGGGTAGCGTCCTACGAGCAGTACTTC. It encodes CASSEARTGVASYEQYF.

This clone has only one observation. This chain joins TRBV20-1 and TRBJ2-7, with D possibly TRBD2 on 5 matching bases. The CDR3 consists of 11 residues. Trimming took off 5 bases at V and 4 bases at J, with 9 bases between the two ends. Germline assignment: CDR1 DFQATT and CDR2 SNEGSKA (reference sequence). CDR3 DNA: TGCAGTGCTGAGGACTGGTACGAGCAGTACTTC. Its protein is CSAEDWYEQYF.

This chain links TRBV27 with TRBJ2-1; D gene uncertain. Germline CDR1 reads MNHEY; CDR2 reads SMNVEV (reference sequence). This CDR3 contains 15 residues. The V end lost 6 bases, the J end lost 0 bases, and 12 bases lay between the germline ends. CDR3 loop: CASSQSLSSYNEQFF. CDR3 DNA sequence: TGTGCCAGCAGCCAATCCCTGAGCTCCTACAATGAGCAGTTCTTC.

This chain uses TRBV18 with TRBJ1-1; D is unclear. From germline, CDR1 is KGHSH and CDR2 LQKENI. The CDR3 runs 14 residues. The V and J ends lost 3 bases and 7 bases respectively, with 15 bases between them. This CDR3 reads CASSPPPQPDEAFF. The DNA for the CDR3 is TGTGCCAGCTCACCGCCCCCACAGCCAGATGAAGCTTTCTTT.